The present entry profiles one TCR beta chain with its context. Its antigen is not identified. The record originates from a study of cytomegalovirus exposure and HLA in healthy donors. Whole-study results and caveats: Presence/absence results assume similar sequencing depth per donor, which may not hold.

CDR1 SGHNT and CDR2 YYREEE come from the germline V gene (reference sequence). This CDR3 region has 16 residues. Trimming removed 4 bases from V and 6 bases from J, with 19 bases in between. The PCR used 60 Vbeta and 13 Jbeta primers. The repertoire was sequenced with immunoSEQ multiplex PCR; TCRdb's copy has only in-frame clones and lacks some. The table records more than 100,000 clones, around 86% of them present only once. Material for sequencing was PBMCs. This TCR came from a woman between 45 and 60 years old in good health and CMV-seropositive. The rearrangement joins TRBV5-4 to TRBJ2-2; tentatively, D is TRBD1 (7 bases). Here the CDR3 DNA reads TGTGCCAGCAGCCACGGGGTCAGGGGGGATTCCGGGGAGCTGTTTTTT. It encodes CASSHGVRGDSGELFF.